The clone carrying this T cell receptor beta chain was counted only a few times. The data are from a study of T cell changes during pregnancy in multiple sclerosis. Method: immunoSEQ multiplex PCR; TCRdb's copy keeps in-frame clones and lacks some. This repertoire shows roughly 110,000 clones, 80% to 95% found once; its top ten account for around 1.5%. This CDR3 is 15 amino acids long. The V gene's germline CDR1 is KGHSH and CDR2 LQKENI. The V gene end was trimmed by 3 bases and the J gene end by 0 bases; junction bases not matched to a gene: 5. The chain is built from TRBV18 and TRBJ2-7; TRBD2 aligns across 7 bases. The sequenced sample was peripheral blood, obtained after pregnancy. The TCR originated in a female donor with multiple sclerosis, enrolled in a pregnancy study. The CDR3 spells CASSPALADSYEQYF. For the CDR3, the DNA is TGTGCCAGCTCACCTGCGCTAGCGGACTCCTACGAGCAGTACTTC.